The T cell receptor (beta chain) under discussion was sequenced for a study of T cell changes during pregnancy in multiple sclerosis. TCRdb's table, derived via immunoSEQ multiplex PCR, lists solely in-frame clones and lacks some. The repertoire consists of fewer than 80,000 clones, with 90% to 95% occurring once and the leading ten covering roughly 0.29%. This CDR3 is built from 15 residues. Germline CDR1 reads SGDLS; CDR2 reads YYNGEE. V lost 0 bases to trimming and J lost 3 bases, with 11 bases between them. The chain combines TRBV9 with TRBJ2-3; possible D gene TRBD1, 6 bases. This specimen consisted of CD4+ T cells from peripheral blood mononuclear cells, obtained in the third trimester of pregnancy. This receptor was obtained from a female donor in good health, enrolled as a control in a pregnancy study. CDR3 bases: TGTGCCAGCAGCGTAGAAGGGGGTTGGACAGATACGCAGTATTTT. It yields the protein CASSVEGGWTDTQYF.